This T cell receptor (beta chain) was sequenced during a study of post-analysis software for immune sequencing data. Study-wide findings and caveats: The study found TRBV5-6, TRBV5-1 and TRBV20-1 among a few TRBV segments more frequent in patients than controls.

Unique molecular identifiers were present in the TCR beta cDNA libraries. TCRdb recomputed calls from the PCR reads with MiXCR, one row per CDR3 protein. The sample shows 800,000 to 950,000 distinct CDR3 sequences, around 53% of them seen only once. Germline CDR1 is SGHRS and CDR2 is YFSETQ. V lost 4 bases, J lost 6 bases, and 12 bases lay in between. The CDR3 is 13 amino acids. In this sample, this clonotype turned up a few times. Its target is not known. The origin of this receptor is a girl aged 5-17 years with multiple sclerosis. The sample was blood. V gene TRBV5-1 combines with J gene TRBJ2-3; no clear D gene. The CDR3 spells CASSATLGDTQYF. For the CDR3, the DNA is TGCGCCAGCAGCGCAACATTAGGGGATACGCAGTATTTT.